This record covers a single T cell receptor beta chain. Its cognate antigen has yet to be identified. No base quality values were provided; no much bigger clone lies one nucleotide off. CDR1 LGHNA and CDR2 YNFKEQ were looked up in the germline V gene. Unmatched junction bases come to 6, with V trimmed by 0 bases and J by 0 bases. Taken from cysteine to phenylalanine, the CDR3 has 17 residues. This entry keeps only the CDR3 DNA: 51 bases, framed from base 1. The library was obtained by PCR. The data were produced on an Illumina HiSeq 2500. To normalize quantification of the TCRbeta repertoire, the TCR libraries were built with molecular barcoding that relied on unique molecular identifiers. The public sequencing data were trimmed at Q25 with fastp and processed into clonotypes with MiXCR by TCRdb, which kept only in-frame beta chains. Merged by CDR3 protein, the rows form single entries marked with the most common genes and DNA. This sample holds around 410,000 distinct CDR3 sequences; roughly a tenth were observed only once. The ten largest clones capture 5% to 6.5% of the sample.

The data derive from a study of T-cell reconstitution after alpha-beta-depleted transplantation in children (dated by TCRdb to 2016 to 2017). For the wider study: Using TCR repertoire profiling, the study followed T-cell immune reconstitution in a quantitative way in children after TCRalphabeta/CD19-depleted allogeneic hematopoietic cell transplantation.

Recombination joined TRBV4-2 with TRBJ2-3; 7 junctional bases match TRBD2. This receptor was obtained from a human donor who donated a stem cell graft to a child with acute myeloid leukemia. Sequencing used PBMCs from the stem cell graft donor, obtained from the stem cell graft. The CDR3 is CASSQDWSSGSTDTQYF. The base sequence is TGTGCCAGCAGCCAAGATTGGTCTAGCGGAAGCACAGATACGCAGTATTTT.